These 27 T cell receptor beta chains were all obtained from the same sample, sequenced in a study of shared clonotypes between healthy human individuals. Generated by immunoSEQ multiplex PCR, the TCRdb table keeps only in-frame clones and is missing some. This sample yields some 2,100,000 clones, of which just over 90% are seen a single time; more than 1.5% belongs to the top ten. Naivety among CD8 cells was defined by CD45RO negativity and positive CCR7 selection, thereby excluding terminally differentiated effector memory CD45RA+ cells. The sequenced material came from naive CD8+ T cells from PBMCs. The origin of the receptors is a man younger than 35 in good health. Some clones in this sample may be carry-over from other donors' samples.

In its sample, this clone was seen once. The rearrangement joins TRBV7-9 to TRBJ1-4, with a possible D match to TRBD1 (5 bases). The germline V gene encodes CDR1 SEHNR and CDR2 FQNEAQ (reference sequence). Trimming took off 6 bases at V and 8 bases at J, with 19 bases between the two ends. There are 15 residues in the CDR3. CDR3 residues: CASRPGWGNEEKLFF. The CDR3 DNA sequence: TGTGCCAGCAGGCCAGGGTGGGGGAATGAAGAAAAACTGTTTTTT.

The chain is built from TRBV2 and TRBJ2-2; 11 bases fit TRBD2. The germline CDR1 and CDR2 sequences are SNHLY and FYNNEI. Germline trimming cut 7 bases from V and 6 bases from J; bases unmatched to any gene: 10. The length of the CDR3 is 16 residues. This CDR3 reads CASISIAGGVAGELFF. The CDR3 DNA is TGTGCCAGCATCTCCATAGCGGGAGGGGTGGCCGGGGAGCTGTTTTTT. Full variable domain (missing parts from reference TRBV2 and TRBJ2-2): EPEVTQTPSHQVTQMGQEVILRCVPISNHLYFYWYRQILGQKVEFLVSFYNNEISEKSEIFDDQFSVERPDGSNFTLKIRSTKLEDSAMYFCASISIAGGVAGELFFGEGSRLTVL.

About this clone itself: Other DNA sequences in the same sample also yield this CDR3. The rearrangement links TRBV27 to TRBJ2-7; 9 nucleotides match TRBD2. Germline V gene sequence: CDR1 MNHEY, CDR2 SMNVEV (reference sequence). The V segment lost 0 bases and the J segment 4 bases; nucleotides outside the gene matches: 4. The CDR3 is 15 residues long. The CDR3 region is CASSLSGREGYEQYF. The CDR3 DNA sequence: TGTGCCAGCAGTTTATCAGGGCGGGAGGGTTACGAGCAGTACTTC.

The chain joins TRBV9 to TRBJ2-1, with D possibly TRBD2 on 6 matching bases. V lost 3 bases and J 3 bases, leaving 13 bases between the germline ends. Per the germline V gene, CDR1 is SGDLS and CDR2 is YYNGEE. This CDR3 is built from 15 residues. The CDR3, as DNA: TGTGCCAGCAGCGCCGGCGGTAGCGGCTACAATGAGCAGTTCTTC. It specifies CASSAGGSGYNEQFF.

This chain joins TRBV28 and TRBJ2-1; TRBD1 matches at 7 bases. Looked up from germline, CDR1 is MDHEN and CDR2 is SYDVKM. The CDR3 covers 16 residues. The trim removed 2 bases at V and 0 bases at J, leaving 4 bases unmatched. The CDR3 nucleotides read TGTGCCAGCAGTTTAGATGCAGGGGGCTCCTACAATGAGCAGTTCTTC. Amino acid sequence: CASSLDAGGSYNEQFF.

This chain uses TRBV19 with TRBJ1-5; tentative D call: TRBD1 (5 bases). The CDR3 loop spans 14 amino acids. Trimming pared 8 bases from V and 6 bases from J, leaving 17 bases between. Germline values: CDR1 LNHDA, CDR2 SQIVND (reference sequence). The chain's CDR3 is CASLDSTFGQPQHF. The CDR3 DNA is TGTGCCAGTTTAGACAGCACTTTCGGTCAGCCCCAGCATTTT.

The V gene is TRBV28, the J gene TRBJ1-5; the D gene is possibly TRBD1 (5 bases). The CDR3 length is 14 residues. V was shortened by 2 bases and J by 9 bases, with 14 bases between the two germline ends. CDR1 is MDHEN, CDR2 SYDVKM, per germline. CDR3 sequence: CASSLTRVDGPQHF. CDR3 coding DNA: TGTGCCAGCAGTTTAACCAGGGTCGATGGGCCCCAGCATTTT.

The chain has TRBV30 and TRBJ1-1; D remains unclear. This CDR3 has 14 amino acids. The germline V gene encodes CDR1 GTSNPN and CDR2 SVGIG (reference sequence). V shed 1 base and J shed 0 bases, with 9 bases lying between them. CDR3 sequence reads: CAWSEREVNTEAFF. The CDR3 DNA reads TGTGCCTGGAGTGAAAGGGAGGTGAACACTGAAGCTTTCTTT. The whole variable domain, filled in from reference TRBV30 and TRBJ1-1, reads SQTIHQWPATLVQPVGSPLSLECTVEGTSNPNLYWYRQAAGRGLQLLFYSVGIGQISSEVPQNLSASRPQDRQFILSSKKLLLSDSGFYLCAWSEREVNTEAFFGQGTRLTVV.

The chain combines TRBV19 with TRBJ1-5; TRBD1 is a possible D gene (5 bases). Germline CDR1 reads LNHDA; CDR2 reads SQIVND (reference sequence). The V end lost 3 bases, the J end lost 4 bases, and 10 bases lay between the germline ends. This CDR3 has 14 residues. The CDR3 sequence is CASSIGGNNQPQHF. The CDR3 DNA is TGTGCCAGTAGTATCGGGGGGAATAATCAGCCCCAGCATTTT. The complete variable domain, with remaining parts taken from reference TRBV19 and TRBJ1-5, reads DGGITQSPKYLFRKEGQNVTLSCEQNLNHDAMYWYRQDPGQGLRLIYYSQIVNDFQKGDIAEGYSVSREKKESFPLTVTSAQKNPTAFYLCASSIGGNNQPQHFGDGTRLSIL.

This clone showed up just once. V gene TRBV19 combines with J gene TRBJ1-1; D is undetermined. Between the trimmed V and J ends, which lost 8 bases and 9 bases, there was a span of 19 bases. Germline CDR1 reads LNHDA; CDR2 reads SQIVND (reference sequence). CDR3 length: 13 amino acids. The CDR3 loop is CASEPPDRKKAFF. In nucleotides, the CDR3 is TGTGCCAGTGAACCCCCAGACCGGAAGAAAGCTTTCTTT.

V and J are TRBV28 and TRBJ2-2; possible D gene TRBD2, 6 bases. V lost 6 bases, J lost 5 bases, and 10 bases lay in between. Germline values: CDR1 MDHEN, CDR2 SYDVKM. The CDR3 extends over 13 amino acids. The CDR3 reads CASRGGPTGELFF. The DNA of the CDR3 is TGTGCCAGCAGAGGAGGGCCGACCGGGGAGCTGTTTTTT.

This clone was seen more than once but under ten times. The V gene is TRBV7-9, the J gene TRBJ1-2; D is unresolved. Germline CDR1 reads SEHNR; CDR2 reads FQNEAQ (reference sequence). The V and J ends lost 5 bases and 5 bases respectively, with 15 bases between them. The CDR3 spans 14 residues. The CDR3 protein is CASSPKDGLYGYTF. The CDR3 DNA reads as TGTGCCAGCAGCCCGAAGGACGGCTTGTATGGCTACACCTTC.

The chain couples TRBV7-6 to TRBJ2-7, with a tentative D call TRBD2 (5 bases). Trimming left V 0 bases short and J 3 bases short, with 12 bases between. The CDR3 is 15 amino acids. The germline V gene has CDR1 SGHVS and CDR2 FNYEAQ. As DNA, the CDR3 is TGTGCCAGCAGCTTAGCCGGGGTAGAGGACTACGAGCAGTACTTC. It specifies CASSLAGVEDYEQYF.

The genes are TRBV6-5 and TRBJ2-7, with 9 bases matching TRBD1. Germline CDR1 and CDR2: MNHEY and SVGAGI. V dropped 4 bases and J dropped 6; count of bases not matched to a gene: 7. The CDR3 sequence is 14 residues long. CDR3 sequence: CASSSTGGRIEQYF. CDR3 bases: TGTGCCAGCAGTTCGACAGGGGGTCGGATCGAGCAGTACTTC.

The chain carries TRBV5-1 and TRBJ2-1; the D gene is possibly TRBD2 (5 bases). Between the trimmed V and J ends, which lost 4 bases and 0 bases, there was a span of 14 bases. Per germline, CDR1 SGHRS and CDR2 YFSETQ. The CDR3 runs to 16 residues. CDR3 nucleotides: TGCGCCAGCAGCCCCGCTAGCATCAGCTCCTACAATGAGCAGTTCTTC. Translation: CASSPASISSYNEQFF.

This chain links TRBV5-1 with TRBJ2-1; 10 positions match TRBD2. V was pared by 4 bases and J by 9 bases, with 7 bases of the junction left unmatched. This CDR3 is built from 14 residues. Germline CDR1 is SGHRS and CDR2 is YFSETQ. The CDR3 DNA reads TGCGCCAGCAGCGGCGGACTAGCGGATCCTGAGCAGTTCTTC. Residues: CASSGGLADPEQFF.

This chain links TRBV19 with TRBJ2-2, with D perhaps TRBD1 or TRBD2 (5 bases each). The V and J ends lost 3 bases and 1 base respectively, with 6 bases between them. Germline V gives CDR1 LNHDA, CDR2 SQIVND (reference sequence). The CDR3 is 14 amino acids. The CDR3 nucleotides read TGTGCCAGTAGTATGAGGGGGAACACCGGGGAGCTGTTTTTT. Translated, it gives CASSMRGNTGELFF.

J is TRBJ1-3 and V is TRBV11-2; 9 bases agree with TRBD1. Per germline, CDR1 SGHAT and CDR2 FQNNGV. The CDR3 runs 16 residues. Unmatched junction bases numbered 7, after V lost 4 bases and J lost 3 bases. The CDR3: CASSSTATGGGNTIYF. Here the CDR3 DNA reads TGTGCCAGCAGCTCCACCGCGACAGGGGGTGGAAACACCATATATTTT.

V usage is TRBV11-2 and J usage is TRBJ2-1; D might be TRBD1 (6 bases). Germline lookup yields CDR1 SGHAT and CDR2 FQNNGV. The V and J ends lost 6 bases and 12 bases respectively, with 15 bases between them. This CDR3 is built from 12 residues. This CDR3 is CASSFGGLLQFF. The DNA for the CDR3 is TGTGCCAGCAGTTTTGGGGGCCTCTTGCAGTTCTTC.

This rearrangement joins TRBV5-4 to TRBJ2-7; either TRBD1 or TRBD2 may fit D (5 bases each). The V gene's germline CDR1 is SGHNT and CDR2 YYREEE (reference sequence). The CDR3 runs 13 residues. The V gene lost 4 bases and the J gene lost 3 bases, with 11 bases spanning the gap. The CDR3 reads CASSVGTHYEQYF. CDR3 nucleotide sequence: TGTGCCAGCAGCGTAGGGACCCACTACGAGCAGTACTTC.

V gene TRBV5-8 combines with J gene TRBJ1-5, with a possible D match to TRBD1 (6 bases). Germline CDR1 reads SGHTS; CDR2 reads YDEGEE. CDR3 length equals 17 residues. Trimming removed 4 bases from V and 6 bases from J, with 23 bases in between. The CDR3 DNA follows: TGTGCCAGCAGCCCAGCGGGGGCCAGGGGCAGGGGTCAGCCCCAGCATTTT. It translates to CASSPAGARGRGQPQHF.

The chain employs TRBV4-1 and TRBJ1-2; D gene ambiguous. CDR3 length equals 15 residues. Germline V gene sequence: CDR1 MGHRA, CDR2 YSYEKL. The V gene lost 0 bases and the J gene lost 2 bases, with 10 bases spanning the gap. The CDR3 DNA is TGCGCCAGCAGCCAAGATAACCTTGGGAACTATGGCTACACCTTC. It yields the protein CASSQDNLGNYGYTF.

The rearrangement uses TRBV19 and TRBJ1-1; D possibly corresponds to TRBD1 (5 bases). This CDR3 comprises 13 residues. The V and J ends lost 5 bases and 4 bases respectively, with 11 bases between them. Germline V gene lookup returns CDR1 LNHDA and CDR2 SQIVND (reference sequence). CDR3 sequence reads: CASSPVGGTEAFF. Written as DNA, the CDR3 is TGTGCCAGTAGTCCGGTCGGGGGCACTGAAGCTTTCTTT.

J is TRBJ1-1 and V is TRBV29-1, with 11 bases identical to TRBD1. CDR3 size: 14 residues. V was pared by 7 bases and J by 4 bases, with 8 bases of the junction left unmatched. Germline V gives CDR1 SQVTM, CDR2 ANQGSEA. For the CDR3, the DNA is TGCAGCGGCCGGGACAGGGGGGAGAGCACTGAAGCTTTCTTT. Its protein product is CSGRDRGESTEAFF.

The gene calls are TRBV7-8 and TRBJ2-1; 8 bases agree with TRBD2. Germline V gene sequence: CDR1 SGHVS, CDR2 FQNEAQ. With 5 bases clipped from V and 8 bases from J, the junction kept 11 bases outside the gene matches. The length of the CDR3 is 15 residues. CDR3 region: CASSPFGGRRDEQFF. Written as DNA, the CDR3 is TGTGCCAGCAGCCCCTTCGGCGGGAGGAGGGATGAGCAGTTCTTC.

In this sample, this clone turned up once. The V and J genes are TRBV19 and TRBJ2-5; perhaps TRBD2 as D (6 bases). V was clipped by 0 bases and J by 1 base, with 12 bases between them. Per germline, CDR1 LNHDA and CDR2 SQIVND (reference sequence). CDR3 length equals 16 residues. The CDR3 DNA is TGTGCCAGTAGTATAGATCATCGGGGAGGCCAAGAGACCCAGTACTTC. Amino acid sequence: CASSIDHRGGQETQYF.

The gene calls are TRBV7-3 and TRBJ2-1; a weak D match, TRBD1 (6 bases). V lost 5 bases and J 1 base, leaving 12 bases between the germline ends. Germline V gives CDR1 SGHTA, CDR2 FQGTGA. The length of the CDR3 is 15 residues. CDR3 region: CASSPGAGSYNEQFF. Here the CDR3 DNA reads TGTGCCAGCAGCCCAGGGGCAGGATCCTACAATGAGCAGTTCTTC.